The rows below give T cell receptor beta chains drawn from one sample of a study of identical twins. Via MiXCR, TCRdb re-called the 5' RACE reads, giving one row per CDR3 protein. The sample lists around 500,000 distinct CDR3 sequences; approximately 14% were seen once. The data were also submitted as part of a second study, on yellow fever vaccine responses in identical twins.

Sample: CD4+ T cells sorted from blood. These receptors originate from a woman between 18 and 29 years old in good health. Each CDR3 is given without its conserved first and last residue.

v_call	j_call	cdr3_length	cdr3_aa
TRBV25-1	TRBJ1-1	10	ASSRGRFEAF
TRBV2	TRBJ2-3	13	ASSGATGGADTQY
TRBV20-1	TRBJ2-3	13	SAGWQGTETDTQY
TRBV5-1	TRBJ2-6	12	ASRPVSGANVLT
TRBV20-1	TRBJ1-4	15	SARPPWSVTTNEKLF
TRBV28	TRBJ2-6	13	ASSSKDAGANVLT
TRBV3-1	TRBJ2-1	15	ASSHPGQTTLYNEQF
TRBV7-2	TRBJ2-1	11	ASSLETDNEQF
TRBV20-1	TRBJ2-3	12	SAPGQGKSDTQY
TRBV7-9	TRBJ2-5	13	ASNGMEGPRETQY
TRBV19	TRBJ1-1	14	ASSMEWGRGNTEAF
TRBV7-2	TRBJ2-3	14	ASSLSLVGITDTQY
TRBV5-1	TRBJ2-7	12	ASSLRDGPYEQY
TRBV5-1	TRBJ2-2	13	ASSLLAGGTGELF
TRBV5-1	TRBJ2-1	14	ASSFGRDILPDEQF
TRBV9	TRBJ2-1	12	ASSVGGGPAEQF
TRBV7-9	TRBJ2-1	14	ASSLELASGSNEQF
TRBV20-1	TRBJ1-5	9	SAQGNQPQH
TRBV29-1	TRBJ2-1	10	SARDAGNEQF
TRBV5-1	TRBJ2-3	8	ASRWYAQY
TRBV2	TRBJ2-5	10	ASSYKQETQY
TRBV20-1	TRBJ2-7	12	SAQIPGGSYEQY
TRBV2	TRBJ2-1	10	ASNGQGNEQF
TRBV20-1	TRBJ1-3	12	SARDSDRGNTIY
TRBV5-1	TRBJ1-1	11	ASSLGDITEAF
TRBV28	TRBJ2-3	15	ASSFPSNRAQTDTQY
TRBV5-1	TRBJ2-7	12	ASSLEGVVYERY
TRBV6-1	TRBJ2-7	13	ASNRLAGGPYEQY
TRBV12-5	TRBJ2-7	11	ASGLRTGAEQY
TRBV5-1	TRBJ2-3	12	ASSQTGTKDTQY
TRBV12-3/TRBV12-4	TRBJ1-2	11	ASSQGQGAGYT
TRBV28	TRBJ2-1	13	ASSSPGQGSNEQF
TRBV6-5	TRBJ1-1	14	ASSYSSGYMNTEAF
TRBV6-1	TRBJ2-2	14	ASRSSSAANTGELF
TRBV5-1	TRBJ2-6	14	ASSQPQGTGANVLT
TRBV24-1	TRBJ2-7	11	ATATGGLREQY
TRBV7-2	TRBJ1-4	14	ASSVTGTGVNEKLF
TRBV12-3/TRBV12-4	TRBJ1-2	12	ASSLVFSGSGYT
TRBV20-1	TRBJ2-5	13	SARDIRTPGETQY
TRBV6-5	TRBJ2-7	14	ASSYSLSGQIGEQY
TRBV7-9	TRBJ2-3	13	ASSFQVGTTDTQY
TRBV5-1	TRBJ2-2	11	ASSLPQAGELF
TRBV20-1	TRBJ2-1	12	SARMRGPYNEQF
TRBV28	TRBJ1-4	14	ASRHYRGADNEKLF
TRBV20-1	TRBJ2-7	12	SASPGLGPCEQY
TRBV15	TRBJ1-2	12	ATSRTQGAYGYT